The T cell receptor beta chain described here comes from a study of a mutant IDH1 vaccine in newly diagnosed glioma. Time point meaning: week 11, during vaccination. Vaccinated patients received 300 ug of mutant IDH1 20-mer peptide per dose, with topical imiquimod. The assay was immunoSEQ multiplex PCR, and TCRdb's table has in-frame clones only and misses some. The sample includes approximately 64,000 clones, 84% of them seen just once. V was pared by 6 bases and J by 5 bases, with 22 bases between. This CDR3 has 16 amino acids. The germline CDR1 and CDR2 sequences are MNHNY and SVGAGI (reference sequence). Worth noting for this clone: No antigen is known for it.

The clonotype comes from a woman in her forties or fifties with glioma. The chain uses TRBV6-6 and TRBJ1-2; D gene ambiguous. The source material was PBMCs, sampled from a glioma patient whose treatment included an IDH1 peptide vaccine. In nucleotides, the CDR3 is TGTGCCAGCAGCACGGGCTCCCCGAATAATGGTTATGGCTACACCTTC. It codes for CASSTGSPNNGYGYTF.